The 16 T cell receptor beta chains given below trace back to one sample, sequenced in a study of blood T cell repertoires in COVID-19. Method: immunoSEQ multiplex PCR; TCRdb's copy keeps in-frame clones and lacks some. The table lists some 90,000 clones, over 70% of them singletons, with under 20% in the top ten. Sequencing used peripheral blood. These receptors all stem from a human donor in a cohort sampled during active COVID-19.

The chain uses TRBV11-2 and TRBJ2-5, with 9 positions matching TRBD2. There are 18 residues in the CDR3. Trimming took 5 bases from V and 2 from J; bases not matched to a gene: 15. CDR1 and CDR2 (germline): SGHAT, FQNNGV. The CDR3 protein is CASSPRGSMAGGQETQYF. In DNA, the CDR3 is TGTGCCAGCAGCCCACGTGGGAGTATGGCGGGAGGGCAAGAGACCCAGTACTTC.

V gene TRBV19 combines with J gene TRBJ1-2, with TRBD1 as a possible D gene (6 bases). The CDR3 sequence is 18 residues long. Trimming cost V 4 bases and J 4 bases, with 25 bases left between them. Germline V gene sequence: CDR1 LNHDA, CDR2 SQIVND (reference sequence). CDR3 residues: CASSTTRAGATFSYGYTF. In DNA form, the CDR3 reads TGTGCCAGTAGTACCACCCGGGCAGGGGCGACCTTTTCCTATGGCTACACCTTC.

Points on this clone: Compared with germline, one end of the junction differs, possibly owing to a read error. This chain joins TRBV24-1 and TRBJ2-7; possibly TRBD1 for D (5 bases). The V gene's germline CDR1 is KGHDR and CDR2 SFDVKD. The CDR3 has 12 residues. The CDR3 reads CATGDSSYEQYF. As DNA, the CDR3 is TGTGCCACCGGTGACAGCTCCTACGAGCAGTACTTC.

The chain recombines TRBV27 with TRBJ1-6, with unresolved D. From germline, CDR1 is MNHEY and CDR2 SMNVEV (reference sequence). V was pared by 0 bases and J by 0 bases, with 9 bases between. The CDR3 is 17 residues long. The CDR3 loop reads CASSLSIGSSYNSPLHF. DNA of the CDR3: TGTGCCAGCAGTTTATCGATTGGCAGCTCCTATAATTCACCCCTCCACTTT.

This clone was recorded a few times. The rearrangement uses TRBV28 and TRBJ2-3; tentatively, D is TRBD2 (5 bases). The CDR3 loop spans 16 amino acids. Per germline, CDR1 MDHEN and CDR2 SYDVKM. The ends were cut back, 1 base at V and 4 bases at J, with 15 bases in the middle. The CDR3 spells CASSLSSGRKADTQYF. The DNA of the CDR3 is TGTGCCAGCAGTTTATCCTCGGGAAGGAAGGCAGATACGCAGTATTTT. Full variable domain (outside the CDR3, taken from reference TRBV28 and TRBJ2-3): DVKVTQSSRYLVKRTGEKVFLECVQDMDHENMFWYRQDPGLGLRLIYFSYDVKMKEKGDIPEGYSVSREKKERFSLILESASTNQTSMYLCASSLSSGRKADTQYFGPGTRLTVL.

In its sample, this clone was seen a few times. J is TRBJ2-7 and V is TRBV19; 9 bases agree with TRBD2. Germline V gives CDR1 LNHDA, CDR2 SQIVND (reference sequence). The CDR3 covers 13 residues. With 9 bases clipped from V and 5 bases from J, the junction kept 8 bases outside the gene matches. This chain's CDR3 is CASATWTSDEQYF. The CDR3 nucleotides are TGTGCCAGCGCCACGTGGACTAGCGACGAGCAGTACTTC.

The chain combines TRBV18 with TRBJ1-1, with TRBD1 matching over 8 bases. Losses at the gene ends were 4 bases for V and 5 bases for J; bases not matched to a gene: 12. Germline V gene data show CDR1 as KGHSH and CDR2 as LQKENI. This CDR3 has 16 residues. The CDR3 spells CASSLNPGQAVTEAFF. The CDR3 DNA follows: TGTGCCAGCTCACTCAATCCGGGACAGGCAGTTACTGAAGCTTTCTTT.

The chain is built from TRBV24-1 and TRBJ1-1; D remains ambiguous. CDR3 size: 15 residues. V lost 3 bases, J lost 4 bases, and 14 bases lay in between. Germline CDR1 reads KGHDR; CDR2 reads SFDVKD. The DNA of the CDR3 is TGTGCCACCAGTGATGGCCCTTCGTGGAGCACTGAAGCTTTCTTT. Its translation: CATSDGPSWSTEAFF.

The chain has TRBV7-2 and TRBJ1-6, with D possibly TRBD1 on 5 matching bases. There are 13 residues in the CDR3. V was trimmed by 5 bases and J by 10 bases, leaving 12 bases between them. Germline CDR1 SGHTA, CDR2 FQGNSA. The CDR3 DNA is TGTGCCAGCAGCGTACTGCAGGGATCACCCCTCCACTTT. This codes for CASSVLQGSPLHF.

This chain joins TRBV3-1 (or the pseudogene TRBV3-2) and TRBJ1-2; D possibly corresponds to TRBD1 (6 bases). This CDR3 region has 14 residues. V was clipped by 5 bases and J by 5 bases, with 15 bases between them. Germline assignment: CDR1 LGHDT and CDR2 YNNKEL (reference sequence). CDR3 in DNA: TGTGCCAGCAGCTTAGGGGGACGGGGTTATGGCTACACCTTC. Translation gives CASSLGGRGYGYTF.

CDR3 sequence reads: CASSARTGRSYEQYF. CDR3 coding DNA: TGTGCCAGCAGTGCCCGGACAGGGCGATCCTACGAGCAGTACTTC. The rearrangement joins TRBV25-1 to TRBJ2-7; TRBD1 aligns across 8 bases. In germline, CDR1 is MGHDK, CDR2 SYGVNS. V was clipped by 4 bases and J by 1 base; unmatched bases: 6. The CDR3 loop spans 15 amino acids.

This clone was detected once. The J gene is TRBJ2-5, the V gene TRBV5-1; TRBD2 is a possible D gene (5 bases). CDR3 length: 15 residues. Trimming left V 4 bases short and J 3 bases short, with 16 bases between. Germline assignment: CDR1 SGHRS and CDR2 YFSETQ. In DNA, the CDR3 is TGCGCCAGCAGCCCGGGGATGGGATTCGAAGAGACCCAGTACTTC. As protein: CASSPGMGFEETQYF.

The chain couples TRBV18 to TRBJ2-5; D is possibly TRBD1 (5 bases). The CDR3 contains 14 residues. Trimming removed 1 base from V and 0 bases from J, with 6 bases in between. Germline loops: CDR1 KGHSH, CDR2 LQKENI. The CDR3 DNA is TGTGCCAGCTCACCACGACAGTACCAAGAGACCCAGTACTTC. This encodes CASSPRQYQETQYF.

The chain couples TRBV2 to TRBJ2-7; D may be TRBD1 (5 bases). The V end was cut by 4 bases, the J end by 4 bases, with 11 bases between. The CDR3 is 13 amino acids. Germline values: CDR1 SNHLY, CDR2 FYNNEI. The CDR3 bases are TGTGCCAGCAGTGCAAGCAGGGCGTACGAGCAGTACTTC. It is translated as CASSASRAYEQYF.

The V and J genes are TRBV7-2 and TRBJ1-5, with D unresolved. The CDR3 is 16 amino acids. Germline CDR1 is SGHTA and CDR2 is FQGNSA. Trimming removed 5 bases at V and 3 bases at J, with 17 bases between. CDR3 sequence (DNA): TGTGCCAGCAGCCCAACCGGGTCCGGAGCCAATCAGCCCCAGCATTTT. It yields the protein CASSPTGSGANQPQHF. Full variable domain (rest looked up from reference TRBV7-2 and TRBJ1-5): GAGVSQSPSNKVTEKGKDVELRCDPISGHTALYWYRQSLGQGLEFLIYFQGNSAPDKSGLPSDRFSAERTGGSVSTLTIQRTQQEDSAVYLCASSPTGSGANQPQHFGDGTRLSIL.

J is TRBJ2-7 and V is TRBV29-1; a possible D gene is TRBD1 (6 bases). The CDR3 loop spans 11 amino acids. Germline CDR1 and CDR2: SQVTM and ANQGSEA. Trimming shortened V by 4 bases and J by 6 bases, and 10 bases separated the two germline ends. The CDR3 nucleotides are TGCAGCGTTGCCCGGGACATCGAGCAGTACTTC. Its translation: CSVARDIEQYF.